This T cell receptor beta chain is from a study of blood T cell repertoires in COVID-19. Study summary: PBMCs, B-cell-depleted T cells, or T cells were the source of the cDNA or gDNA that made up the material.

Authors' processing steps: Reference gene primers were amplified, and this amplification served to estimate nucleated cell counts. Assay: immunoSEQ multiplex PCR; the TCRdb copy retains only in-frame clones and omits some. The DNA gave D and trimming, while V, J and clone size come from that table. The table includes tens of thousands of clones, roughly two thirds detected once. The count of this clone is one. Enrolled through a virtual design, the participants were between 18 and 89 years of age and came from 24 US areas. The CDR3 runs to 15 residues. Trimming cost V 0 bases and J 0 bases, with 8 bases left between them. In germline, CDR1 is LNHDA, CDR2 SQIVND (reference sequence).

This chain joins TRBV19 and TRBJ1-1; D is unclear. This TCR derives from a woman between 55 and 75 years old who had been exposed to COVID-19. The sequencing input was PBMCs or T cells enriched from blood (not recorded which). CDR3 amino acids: CASSIEGVMNTEAFF. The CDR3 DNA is TGTGCCAGTAGTATAGAAGGAGTAATGAACACTGAAGCTTTCTTT.